This entry lists 18 T cell receptor beta chains sequenced from one sample in a study of graft-versus-host responses after intestinal transplantation. Their antigen targets remain unknown. Repertoires were generated with immunoSEQ multiplex PCR, while TCRdb's copy carries only in-frame clones and drops some. The table lists 85,000 to 100,000 clones, approximately 94% of them singletons. The input for sequencing was unstimulated CD8+ T cells sorted from spleen or lymph node cells, taken before intestinal transplant. The source is a human donor who received an intestinal transplant.

This clone is termed medium-sized (0.01 to 0.1%). The chain has TRBV7-8 and TRBJ2-3, with D possibly matching TRBD1 (5 bases). Trimming took 2 bases from V and 3 from J, leaving 6 bases between them. CDR3 length: 13 residues. Per germline, CDR1 SGHVS and CDR2 FQNEAQ. The CDR3 DNA is TGTGCCAGCAGCTTACAGGGAACAGATACGCAGTATTTT. Translating it yields CASSLQGTDTQYF.

The chain recombines TRBV13 with TRBJ1-1, with D perhaps TRBD1 (5 bases). CDR1 PRHDT and CDR2 FYEKMQ come from the germline V gene (reference sequence). Trimming cost V 2 bases and J 5 bases, with 15 bases left between them. The CDR3 spans 15 residues. In nucleotides, the CDR3 is TGTGCCAGCAGCTTATTGGAAGGGGTGGATACTGAAGCTTTCTTT. Translation gives CASSLLEGVDTEAFF.

The rearrangement uses TRBV7-6 and TRBJ2-7; D might be TRBD1 (5 bases). CDR1 SGHVS and CDR2 FNYEAQ come from the germline V gene. CDR3 length equals 16 residues. The V end lost 5 bases, the J end lost 1 base, and 18 bases lay between the germline ends. The CDR3 DNA reads TGTGCCAGCAGCCCCTCGGCCAGGGCCCTTTCCTACGAGCAGTACTTC. Its protein is CASSPSARALSYEQYF.

This clone was seen just once. The CDR3, as DNA: TGTGCCAGCAGCCCAGACACTGGGAGTAACTATGGCTACACCTTC. This codes for CASSPDTGSNYGYTF. The chain is built from TRBV9 and TRBJ1-2; D is uncertain. The germline V and J ends were trimmed by 4 bases and 1 base, with 14 bases remaining between them. The CDR3 has 15 residues. Germline V gene sequence: CDR1 SGDLS, CDR2 YYNGEE.

This clone was recorded a few times. The CDR3 DNA sequence: TGCGCCAGCAGCCAAGATCGAACAAACACTGAAGCTTTCTTT. It is translated as CASSQDRTNTEAFF. The V and J genes are TRBV4-3 and TRBJ1-1; D uncertain. The V end lost 0 bases, the J end lost 2 bases, and 7 bases lay between the germline ends. Germline V CDR1 and CDR2: LGHNA, YSLEER. CDR3 length: 14 residues.

The chain uses TRBV5-4 and TRBJ1-1; TRBD1 might be the D (5 bases). The CDR3 has 12 residues. Germline V gene data show CDR1 as SGHNT and CDR2 as YYREEE (reference sequence). V lost 0 bases to trimming and J lost 11 bases, with 11 bases between them. The chain's CDR3 is CASSLVGEEAFF. CDR3 coding DNA: TGTGCCAGCAGCTTGGTGGGGGAGGAGGCTTTCTTT.

This clone was observed a handful of times. This chain joins TRBV7-6 and TRBJ1-4; a possible D gene is TRBD1 (6 bases). CDR1 and CDR2 from the germline V gene are SGHVS and FNYEAQ. V lost 5 bases and J lost 7, with 20 bases in between. CDR3 length: 16 residues. Here the CDR3 reads CASSPSVGAPGEKLFF. Here the CDR3 DNA reads TGTGCCAGCAGCCCCAGTGTGGGGGCGCCGGGTGAAAAACTGTTTTTT.

The chain employs TRBV6-5 and TRBJ1-5; D not resolved. V lost 5 bases to trimming and J lost 6 bases, with 14 bases between them. The CDR3 consists of 14 residues. Germline assignment: CDR1 MNHEY and CDR2 SVGAGI. CDR3 loop: CASSEIPGSQPQHF. The CDR3, as DNA: TGTGCCAGCAGTGAAATTCCTGGGAGTCAGCCCCAGCATTTT.

The chain combines TRBV13 with TRBJ2-7; a weak D match, TRBD1 (6 bases). Looked up from germline, CDR1 is PRHDT and CDR2 is FYEKMQ (reference sequence). V shed 5 bases and J shed 1 base, with 12 bases lying between them. The CDR3 loop spans 14 amino acids. CDR3 bases: TGTGCCAGCAGCCTACACGGACAGTCCTACGAGCAGTACTTC. Its translation is CASSLHGQSYEQYF. Based on the CDR3 plus reference TRBV13 and TRBJ2-7, the full variable domain is AAGVIQSPRHLIKEKRETATLKCYPIPRHDTVYWYQQGPGQDPQFLISFYEKMQSDKGSIPDRFSAQQFSDYHSELNMSSLELGDSALYFCASSLHGQSYEQYFGPGTRLTVT.

The chain recombines TRBV4-3 with TRBJ1-2; TRBD1 matches at 7 bases. CDR1 is LGHNA, CDR2 YSLEER, per germline. CDR3 length: 14 residues. Losses at the gene ends were 1 base for V and 6 bases for J; bases not matched to a gene: 5. The CDR3: CASSQARQGDGYTF. CDR3 sequence (DNA): TGCGCCAGCAGCCAAGCCCGTCAGGGGGATGGCTACACCTTC.

The chain carries TRBV12-5 and TRBJ2-5; D perhaps matches TRBD2 (6 bases). This CDR3 spans 13 amino acids. The V gene lost 7 bases and the J gene lost 4 bases, with 13 bases spanning the gap. Germline V gives CDR1 LGHNT, CDR2 FRNRAP. CDR3 DNA sequence: TGTGCTAGTGCCATGGGACTTAGAGAGACCCAGTACTTC. It yields the protein CASAMGLRETQYF. Complete variable domain (other parts from reference TRBV12-5 and TRBJ2-5): DARVTQTPRHKVTEMGQEVTMRCQPILGHNTVFWYRQTMMQGLELLAYFRNRAPLDDSGMPKDRFSAEMPDATLATLKIQPSEPRDSAVYFCASAMGLRETQYFGPGTRLLVL.

This clone occurred once. The chain joins TRBV27 to TRBJ2-7, with D tentatively TRBD1 (6 bases). V lost 5 bases to trimming and J lost 4 bases, with 15 bases between them. This CDR3 is built from 14 residues. The germline V gene has CDR1 MNHEY and CDR2 SMNVEV (reference sequence). The CDR3 protein is CASSPKQGSYEQYF. The CDR3, as DNA: TGTGCCAGCAGTCCGAAACAGGGTTCGTACGAGCAGTACTTC.

The chain couples TRBV30 to TRBJ1-1, with TRBD1 matching 9 bases. Germline loops: CDR1 GTSNPN, CDR2 SVGIG (reference sequence). This CDR3 contains 14 residues. Unmatched junction bases numbered 2, after V lost 1 base and J lost 2 bases. CDR3 residues: CAWSGGQGNTEAFF. CDR3 nucleotides: TGTGCCTGGAGTGGGGGACAGGGCAACACTGAAGCTTTCTTT.

V gene TRBV7-9 combines with J gene TRBJ1-1, with 7 bases aligning to TRBD1. V lost 5 bases to trimming and J lost 2 bases; unmatched junction nucleotides: 8. Germline values: CDR1 SEHNR, CDR2 FQNEAQ (reference sequence). This CDR3 is built from 15 residues. CDR3 sequence: CASSGQWDSNTEAFF. The CDR3 nucleotides are TGTGCCAGCAGCGGACAATGGGACAGCAACACTGAAGCTTTCTTT.

V gene TRBV7-6 combines with J gene TRBJ2-1; D unresolved. Germline values: CDR1 SGHVS, CDR2 FNYEAQ. V was shortened by 5 bases and J by 2 bases, with 16 bases between the two germline ends. This CDR3 contains 16 residues. CDR3 in DNA: TGTGCCAGCAGCCCGTCGACACCCCTGGCCTACAATGAGCAGTTCTTC. It codes for CASSPSTPLAYNEQFF.

Written as DNA, the CDR3 is TGTGCCAGCAGCTTAGTCCCCGGACAGGGTCCCACAGATACGCAGTATTTT. It yields the protein CASSLVPGQGPTDTQYF. The chain combines TRBV7-2 with TRBJ2-3; 8 bases line up with TRBD1. Germline V CDR1 and CDR2: SGHTA, FQGNSA. The CDR3 sequence is 17 residues long. V trimming: 1 base; J trimming: 2 bases; junction bases outside the gene matches: 8.

This clone is a singleton in its sample. The chain uses TRBV15 and TRBJ2-1; D perhaps matches TRBD2 (7 bases). Germline CDR1 and CDR2: LNHNV and YYDKDF (reference sequence). The CDR3 has 13 amino acids. V was pared by 5 bases and J by 9 bases, with 14 bases between. This CDR3 reads CATSPKRGGEQFF. CDR3 DNA sequence: TGTGCCACCAGCCCGAAGAGGGGGGGTGAGCAGTTCTTC.

Remarks on this clone: This sample includes further DNA sequences coding for the same CDR3. The gene calls are TRBV4-3 and TRBJ1-2; D is uncertain. This CDR3 has 14 residues. The V and J ends lost 0 bases and 1 base respectively, with 6 bases between them. Per the germline V gene, CDR1 is LGHNA and CDR2 is YSLEER. The DNA for the CDR3 is TGCGCCAGCAGCCAAGACCGGAGTAACTATGGCTACACCTTC. Translated, it gives CASSQDRSNYGYTF.